These T cell receptor beta chains were read from a single sample in a study of blood T cell repertoires in COVID-19. Using immunoSEQ multiplex PCR, the repertoire was profiled, and TCRdb retains in-frame clones only, with some absent. The sample contains around 99,000 clones, less than 90% of which appear only once. The source material was peripheral blood. The receptors shown here come from a woman in her sixties or seventies with acute or convalescent COVID-19. CDR3s include the opening cysteine and the closing phenylalanine or tryptophan. D genes are given only for firm matches. Rows may omit the clone size; those that give it use once, few, many or a size class.

cdr3_aa cdr3_nt j_call d_call clone_size v_call
CASATRYRGNTEAFF TGTGCCAGCGCGACCCGTTACAGGGGGAACACTGAAGCTTTCTTT TRBJ1-1 TRBD1 - TRBV28
CASTGGSYNEQFF TGTGCCAGCACCGGGGGCTCCTACAATGAGCAGTTCTTC TRBJ2-1 - - TRBV3-1/TRBV3-2
CASRISGDRRNTEAFF TGTGCCAGTAGGATTTCGGGGGATCGGCGGAACACTGAAGCTTTCTTT TRBJ1-1 - few TRBV19
CAISTGTMGQPQHF TGTGCCATCAGTACAGGGACGATGGGTCAGCCCCAGCATTTT TRBJ1-5 - - TRBV10-3
CASSIDRGQIAGANVLTF TGTGCCAGTAGTATTGACAGGGGCCAGATTGCTGGGGCCAACGTCCTGACTTTC TRBJ2-6 TRBD1 - TRBV19
CASRAGGGYTF TGTGCCAGCAGGGCAGGGGGCGGCTACACCTTC TRBJ1-2 TRBD1 - TRBV12-3/TRBV12-4
CASSSGTDYGYTF TGCGCCAGCAGCTCCGGGACAGACTATGGCTACACCTTC TRBJ1-2 TRBD1 - TRBV5-1
CATSSRTSGNEQFF TGTGCCACCAGCAGCCGAACTAGCGGCAATGAGCAGTTCTTC TRBJ2-1 TRBD2 - TRBV15
CASSARQTNTEAFF TGTGCCAGTAGTGCAAGACAGACGAACACTGAAGCTTTCTTT TRBJ1-1 - - TRBV19
CSVDGGSPDTQYF TGCAGCGTTGATGGTGGGAGCCCAGATACGCAGTATTTT TRBJ2-3 - - TRBV29-1
CASSPDKRDQPQHF TGTGCCAGCAGCCCCGACAAAAGAGATCAGCCCCAGCATTTT TRBJ1-5 - - TRBV6-5
CASSLSGPTDTQYF TGCGCCAGCAGCTTGTCAGGGCCCACAGATACGCAGTATTTT TRBJ2-3 - - TRBV5-1
CASSRRSSGSLGEQFF TGTGCCAGCTCACGCCGCTCTAGCGGGAGCTTGGGAGAGCAGTTCTTC TRBJ2-1 TRBD2 - TRBV18
CASSKDRGAGYTF TGTGCCAGCAGCAAAGACAGGGGAGCTGGCTACACCTTC TRBJ1-2 TRBD1 - TRBV13
CASSPVGVRGNNYGYTF TGTGCCAGCTCACCAGTGGGTGTCAGGGGGAACAACTATGGCTACACCTTC TRBJ1-2 TRBD1 - TRBV18
CASSLEGANEKLFF TGCGCCAGCAGCTTGGAGGGGGCGAATGAAAAACTGTTTTTT TRBJ1-4 TRBD1 medium-sized TRBV5-1
CSPLADTQYF TGCAGCCCCTTAGCGGATACGCAGTATTTT TRBJ2-3 - - TRBV29-1
CASKGGTFHEQFF TGTGCCAGCAAAGGGGGTACCTTCCATGAGCAGTTCTTC TRBJ2-1 - - TRBV6-5
CASSLYQGYTEAFF TGTGCCAGCAGCTTGTATCAGGGGTACACTGAAGCTTTCTTT TRBJ1-1 - - TRBV5-4
CASSPTGSWTGELFF TGTGCCAGCTCACCAACAGGGAGTTGGACCGGGGAGCTGTTTTTT TRBJ2-2 - - TRBV18
CASTGQAFYPANTGELFF TGTGCCAGCACGGGACAGGCTTTCTACCCGGCGAACACCGGGGAGCTGTTTTTT TRBJ2-2 TRBD1 - TRBV27
CASSQGRQNSPLHF TGCGCCAGCAGCCAAGGACGACAGAATTCACCCCTCCACTTT TRBJ1-6 - - TRBV4-1
CASRTGYTETGELFF TGTGCCAGTAGGACAGGGTATACCGAAACCGGGGAGCTGTTTTTT TRBJ2-2 TRBD1 - TRBV19
CASSAGQGHQPQHF TGTGCCAGCAGCGCGGGACAGGGGCATCAGCCCCAGCATTTT TRBJ1-5 TRBD1 - TRBV5-5
CSVVYRAGTEAFF TGCAGCGTTGTCTACAGGGCTGGCACTGAAGCTTTCTTT TRBJ1-1 - - TRBV29-1
CASSYVSGGHNEQFF TGTGCCAGCAGTTACGTGTCGGGAGGTCACAATGAGCAGTTCTTC TRBJ2-1 TRBD2 - TRBV6-5
CASRRVGTGVDGYTF TGTGCCAGCAGGCGAGTGGGGACAGGGGTGGATGGCTACACCTTC TRBJ1-2 TRBD1 - TRBV6-6
CASSLGLLTGAYQPQHF TGTGCCAGCAGTCTCGGGCTCTTAACAGGGGCCTATCAGCCCCAGCATTTT TRBJ1-5 TRBD1 - TRBV28
CASSLLSPGGAGELFF TGCGCCAGCAGCTTGTTATCCCCAGGGGGTGCCGGGGAGCTGTTTTTT TRBJ2-2 TRBD1 - TRBV5-1
CASSPGRSPASNEKLFF TGTGCCAGCAGTCCTGGCAGGTCACCTGCTTCTAATGAAAAACTGTTTTTT TRBJ1-4 - - TRBV3-1/TRBV3-2
CSSQGGGGWNEQFF TGCAGCTCCCAGGGGGGAGGCGGTTGGAATGAGCAGTTCTTC TRBJ2-1 - - TRBV29-1
CASSQQPSGGYYNEQFF TGTGCCAGCAGCCAACAACCGAGCGGGGGGTACTACAATGAGCAGTTCTTC TRBJ2-1 TRBD2 few TRBV4-2
CASSLEPDDQETQYF TGTGCCAGCAGCTTGGAACCAGATGACCAAGAGACCCAGTACTTC TRBJ2-5 - - TRBV5-6
CAIEGTRNNEQYF TGTGCCATCGAGGGGACTAGGAATAACGAGCAGTACTTC TRBJ2-7 TRBD2 - TRBV10-3
CASSVLPSGVYNEQFF TGTGCCAGCAGCGTCCTCCCTAGCGGGGTTTACAATGAGCAGTTCTTC TRBJ2-1 TRBD2 - TRBV9
CASSESGGRSDTQYF TGCGCCAGCAGTGAATCGGGAGGAAGGTCAGATACGCAGTATTTT TRBJ2-3 TRBD2 - TRBV10-1
CASSRPGDNEQFF TGTGCCAGCAGCCGGCCGGGAGACAATGAGCAGTTCTTC TRBJ2-1 - - TRBV5-4
CASSLVRGQGTNEKLFF TGTGCCAGCAGCTTAGTAAGGGGCCAAGGAACTAATGAAAAACTGTTTTTT TRBJ1-4 - - TRBV7-9
CASSPGANVAFF TGTGCCAGCTCACCAGGGGCAAATGTAGCTTTCTTT TRBJ1-1 - once TRBV18
CASQRGTSGIYF TGTGCCAGCCAAAGGGGTACTAGCGGCATATATTTT TRBJ1-3 - - TRBV6-5
CATQGASYEQYF TGTGCCACGCAGGGGGCCAGCTACGAGCAGTACTTC TRBJ2-7 TRBD1 - TRBV6-5
CAIEGDYGYTF TGTGCCATCGAGGGTGACTATGGCTACACCTTC TRBJ1-2 - - TRBV28
CASSRQNEKLFF TGTGCCAGCAGCAGACAGAATGAAAAACTGTTTTTT TRBJ1-4 - - TRBV6-6
CASSSGLAGTMGTQYF TGTGCCAGCAGCTCCGGACTAGCGGGAACCATGGGGACCCAGTACTTC TRBJ2-5 TRBD2 once TRBV5-4
CASSPSLQGEGTEAFF TGTGCCAGCAGTCCCAGCCTACAGGGGGAAGGCACTGAAGCTTTCTTT TRBJ1-1 TRBD1 - TRBV28
CASSVSTGLQETQYF TGTGCCAGCAGCGTAAGTACAGGGTTACAAGAGACCCAGTACTTC TRBJ2-5 - - TRBV9
CASSLGLAGPNAEQFF TGTGCCAGCAGCTTAGGACTAGCGGGACCTAACGCAGAGCAGTTCTTC TRBJ2-1 TRBD2 - TRBV7-9
CASSDVAGLDTQYF TGTGCCAGCAGTGACGTCGCCGGGTTAGATACGCAGTATTTT TRBJ2-3 - - TRBV2
CASSHDRMNTEAFF TGCGCCAGCAGCCACGACAGGATGAACACTGAAGCTTTCTTT TRBJ1-1 - few TRBV5-1
CASSPIAGMIDFNTGELFF TGTGCCAGCTCCCCGATCGCGGGAATGATAGATTTTAACACCGGGGAGCTGTTTTTT TRBJ2-2 - - TRBV18